What follows are 21 T cell receptor beta chains derived from one specimen sequenced in a study of shared T cell receptors in the human thymus. Data came from immunoSEQ multiplex PCR; TCRdb stores just in-frame clones and leaves some out. Here the sample spans hundreds of thousands of clones, about 89% being singletons. This same sample was also taken into another study, of human thymus T cells.

The sample consisted of thymocytes. The receptor set was obtained from a boy in the first two years of life with a congenital heart defect.

The chain joins TRBV5-6 to TRBJ2-1; D perhaps matches TRBD2 (6 bases). This CDR3 region has 16 residues. V was cut by 4 bases and J by 4 bases, with 18 bases left in between. CDR1 is SGHDT and CDR2 is YYEEEE in the germline V gene. The CDR3 region is CASSRGVSKVYNEQFF. DNA for the CDR3: TGTGCCAGCAGCCGCGGGGTTAGTAAGGTTTACAATGAGCAGTTCTTC.

V and J are TRBV19 and TRBJ1-1; D not resolved. CDR1 and CDR2 from the germline V gene are LNHDA and SQIVND (reference sequence). V lost 4 bases and J 1 base, leaving 13 bases between the germline ends. The CDR3 contains 15 residues. The CDR3 sequence is CASSTSLGRNTEAFF. The DNA of the CDR3 is TGTGCCAGTAGTACATCACTCGGTAGGAACACTGAAGCTTTCTTT.

The chain couples TRBV29-1 to TRBJ2-3; TRBD2 matches 8 bases. The CDR3 spans 14 residues. CDR1 is SQVTM, CDR2 ANQGSEA, per germline. J lost 0 bases, V lost 5 bases, and 4 bases had no gene match. The CDR3: CSVPQRGSTDTQYF. In nucleotides, the CDR3 is TGCAGCGTTCCCCAGCGGGGGAGCACAGATACGCAGTATTTT.

This clone was counted between two and nine times. The chain has TRBV4-2 and TRBJ1-6; TRBD1 aligns across 8 bases. CDR3 length: 17 amino acids. CDR1 is LGHNA and CDR2 is YNFKEQ in the germline V gene. Losses at the gene ends were 1 base for V and 7 bases for J; bases not matched to a gene: 9. In DNA, the CDR3 is TGTGCCAGCAGCCAAGTCCCCTCACGGGACAGGAATTCACCCCTCCACTTT. Protein product: CASSQVPSRDRNSPLHF.

The gene calls are TRBV5-5 and TRBJ2-7, with D possibly being TRBD2 (5 bases). Trimming removed 1 base at V and 0 bases at J, with 17 bases between. CDR3 length: 17 residues. Germline V gene lookup returns CDR1 SGHKS and CDR2 YYEKEE (reference sequence). As DNA, the CDR3 is TGTGCCAGCAGCTTGTGGGCAGGACTGAGGGACTCCTACGAGCAGTACTTC. Protein: CASSLWAGLRDSYEQYF.

The J gene is TRBJ2-7, the V gene TRBV29-1, with 8 bases fitting TRBD2. This CDR3 comprises 14 residues. Per germline, CDR1 SQVTM and CDR2 ANQGSEA. J lost 2 bases, V lost 6 bases, and 9 bases had no gene match. The CDR3 DNA is TGCAGCGTCGCACCGGGACTAGGGGCCTACGAGCAGTACTTC. This gives the protein CSVAPGLGAYEQYF.

V is TRBV19 and J is TRBJ1-6; D is unresolved. V lost 4 bases and J lost 8, with 15 bases in between. The CDR3 length is 15 residues. Germline V gives CDR1 LNHDA, CDR2 SQIVND (reference sequence). The CDR3 protein is CASSTPEGLDSPLHF. CDR3 in DNA: TGTGCCAGTAGTACCCCGGAGGGCCTGGATTCACCCCTCCACTTT. Supplemented by reference TRBV19 and TRBJ1-6, the full variable domain reads DGGITQSPKYLFRKEGQNVTLSCEQNLNHDAMYWYRQDPGQGLRLIYYSQIVNDFQKGDIAEGYSVSREKKESFPLTVTSAQKNPTAFYLCASSTPEGLDSPLHFGNGTRLTVT.

The chain employs TRBV10-3 and TRBJ2-2; TRBD2 matches at 14 bases. There are 19 residues in the CDR3. V shed 2 bases, J shed 4 bases, and the junction held 9 bases outside the gene matches. Germline values: CDR1 ENHRY, CDR2 SYGVKD. CDR3 in DNA: TGTGCCATCAGTGAGCGAAGACTAGCGGGAGGGAATTTCACCGGGGAGCTGTTTTTT. This translates into CAISERRLAGGNFTGELFF.

V usage is TRBV11-3 and J usage is TRBJ2-4; D remains ambiguous. V dropped 3 bases and J dropped 0 bases, with 12 bases sitting between them. This CDR3 has 16 residues. Germline V gene data show CDR1 as SGHNT and CDR2 as YENEEA. CDR3 DNA sequence: TGTGCCAGCAGCTTGCACGTTCCTATAGCCAAAAACATTCAGTACTTC. Translating it yields CASSLHVPIAKNIQYF.

The chain is built from TRBV19 and TRBJ1-5, with D tentatively TRBD1 (6 bases). Trimming pared 10 bases from V and 5 bases from J, leaving 12 bases between. Germline V gene lookup returns CDR1 LNHDA and CDR2 SQIVND (reference sequence). The CDR3 spans 12 residues. The CDR3 nucleotides are TGTGCCACCAGGACAGCCGATCAGCCCCAGCATTTT. Translating gives CATRTADQPQHF.

V gene TRBV28 combines with J gene TRBJ2-2; 8 nucleotides align to TRBD2. With 6 bases clipped from V and 6 bases from J, the junction kept 9 bases outside the gene matches. The CDR3 is 15 residues long. Germline V gene sequence: CDR1 MDHEN, CDR2 SYDVKM. The CDR3 DNA reads as TGTGCCAGCAGATGGGGGCGGGGGGCCGCCGGGGAGCTGTTTTTT. Its protein product is CASRWGRGAAGELFF. The whole variable domain, remainder taken from reference TRBV28 and TRBJ2-2, is DVKVTQSSRYLVKRTGEKVFLECVQDMDHENMFWYRQDPGLGLRLIYFSYDVKMKEKGDIPEGYSVSREKKERFSLILESASTNQTSMYLCASRWGRGAAGELFFGEGSRLTVL.

The rearrangement joins TRBV4-3 to TRBJ2-3; D is unclear. The V end was cut by 5 bases, the J end by 5 bases, with 5 bases between. Germline loops: CDR1 LGHNA, CDR2 YSLEER. CDR3 length: 11 residues. The CDR3 bases are TGCGCCAGCAGCAGAGGAGATACGCAGTATTTT. The encoded protein is CASSRGDTQYF.

The chain uses TRBV11-2 and TRBJ1-4, with D perhaps TRBD1 (6 bases). V was pared by 4 bases and J by 3 bases, with 9 bases between. Germline-derived CDR1 and CDR2 are SGHAT and FQNNGV. This CDR3 is 14 amino acids long. The CDR3 DNA reads TGTGCCAGCAGCTATTGGACAGCTAATGAAAAACTGTTTTTT. Its translation: CASSYWTANEKLFF.

This clone was recorded a few times. V usage is TRBV10-3 and J usage is TRBJ1-4, with 8 bases aligning to TRBD1. The CDR3 sequence is 14 residues long. J lost 8 bases, V lost 2 bases, and 4 bases had no gene match. Germline-derived CDR1 and CDR2 are ENHRY and SYGVKD. CDR3 sequence: CAISEGRGREKLFF. CDR3 nucleotide sequence: TGTGCCATCAGTGAGGGCAGGGGGCGAGAAAAACTGTTTTTT.

V and J are TRBV6-5 and TRBJ2-1; TRBD1 might be the D (5 bases). V was trimmed by 6 bases and J by 3 bases, leaving 15 bases between them. The CDR3 loop spans 15 amino acids. Looked up from germline, CDR1 is MNHEY and CDR2 is SVGAGI. CDR3 DNA sequence: TGTGCCAGCAGCCGCAGTGGGGCCGACTACAATGAGCAGTTCTTC. It translates to CASSRSGADYNEQFF.

The rearrangement links TRBV7-2 to TRBJ2-1, with D unclear. Germline loops: CDR1 SGHTA, CDR2 FQGNSA. Trimming removed 1 base from V and 3 bases from J, with 13 bases in between. CDR3 length equals 16 residues. The CDR3 bases are TGTGCCAGCAGCTTAGATTGGTCGCCACTCTACAATGAGCAGTTCTTC. It yields the protein CASSLDWSPLYNEQFF.

This chain connects TRBV25-1 to TRBJ2-3; TRBD2 matches 9 bases. Unmatched junction bases numbered 4, after V lost 5 bases and J lost 4 bases. The CDR3 is 14 residues long. Germline loops: CDR1 MGHDK, CDR2 SYGVNS. The CDR3, as DNA: TGTGCCAGCAGTCAGGGACTAGCCTCAGATACGCAGTATTTT. It is translated as CASSQGLASDTQYF.

The genes are TRBV28 and TRBJ2-7; TRBD2 matches 8 bases. Germline loops: CDR1 MDHEN, CDR2 SYDVKM. V lost 4 bases and J lost 2; bases outside the gene matches: 4. This CDR3 is 14 amino acids long. CDR3 protein: CASSWTSRPYEQYF. The CDR3, as DNA: TGTGCCAGCAGTTGGACTAGCAGACCCTACGAGCAGTACTTC.

J is TRBJ2-1 and V is TRBV4-3; the D is unclear. This CDR3 comprises 15 residues. Germline V CDR1 and CDR2: LGHNA, YSLEER. The V end was cut by 1 base, the J end by 2 bases, with 9 bases between. CDR3 loop: CASSQARITYNEQFF. Written as DNA, the CDR3 is TGCGCCAGCAGCCAAGCTAGGATAACCTACAATGAGCAGTTCTTC.

This clone was found once. This chain connects TRBV28 to TRBJ2-3; weak D call: TRBD2 (6 bases). CDR3 length: 14 residues. V was clipped by 3 bases and J by 0 bases, with 7 bases between them. CDR1 is MDHEN and CDR2 is SYDVKM in the germline V gene. This chain's CDR3 is CASSFGTSTDTQYF. CDR3 coding DNA: TGTGCCAGCAGTTTTGGGACTAGCACAGATACGCAGTATTTT. Full variable domain (remainder filled in from reference TRBV28 and TRBJ2-3): DVKVTQSSRYLVKRTGEKVFLECVQDMDHENMFWYRQDPGLGLRLIYFSYDVKMKEKGDIPEGYSVSREKKERFSLILESASTNQTSMYLCASSFGTSTDTQYFGPGTRLTVL.

This clone appeared once. The DNA of the CDR3 is TGCAGTGCTAGTAGATCCACCTTC. Amino acids: CSASRSTF. V is TRBV20-1 and J is TRBJ1-2; D is ambiguous. Germline-derived CDR1 and CDR2 are DFQATT and SNEGSKA (reference sequence). The CDR3 is 8 residues long. Trimming left V 3 bases short and J 13 bases short, with 6 bases between.